This T cell receptor beta chain originates from a study of T cells expressing NK-cell markers. The wider study: The study drew TCR beta repertoires from sorted CD3+CD56+NKG2C+, CD3+CD56+NKG2C- and CD3+CD56-NKG2C+ T cells. Whole-study results and caveats: More than five donors had dominant NKG2C+ clonotypes that comprised about 1.0-7.0% of their CD8+ T cells.

As for this clonotype: Its antigen remains unidentified.

Template switching by 5'RACE with UMIs generated the TCR beta cDNA. TCRdb re-called the 5' RACE reads and catalogs CDR3 proteins one per entry, DNA excluded. The sample table includes about 160,000 distinct CDR3 sequences. CDR1 is SGHTA, CDR2 FQGNSA, per germline. The CDR3 extends over 17 amino acids. Material: blood T cells: a sorted CD56 or NKG2C T cell subset, CD4+ or CD8+ T cells, or bulk PBMC T cells (not recorded which). The chain employs TRBV7-2 and TRBJ2-1; TCRdb picks TRBD1, but there is no DNA to check that call. This clonotype was obtained from a woman aged 18 to 75 in good health. CDR3 region: CASSLAGGTGGVNEQFF.